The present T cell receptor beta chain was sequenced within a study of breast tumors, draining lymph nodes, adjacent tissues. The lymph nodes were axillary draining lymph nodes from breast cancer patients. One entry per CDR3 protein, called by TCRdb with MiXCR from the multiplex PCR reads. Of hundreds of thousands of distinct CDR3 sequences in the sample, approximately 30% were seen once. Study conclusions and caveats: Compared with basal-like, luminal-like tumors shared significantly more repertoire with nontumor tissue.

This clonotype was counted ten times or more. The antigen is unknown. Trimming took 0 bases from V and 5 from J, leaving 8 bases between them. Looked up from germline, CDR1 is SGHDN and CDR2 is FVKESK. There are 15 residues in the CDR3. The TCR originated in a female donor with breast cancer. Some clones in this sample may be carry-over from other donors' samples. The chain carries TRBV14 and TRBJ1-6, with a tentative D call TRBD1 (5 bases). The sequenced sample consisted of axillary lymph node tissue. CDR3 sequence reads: CASSQDVTDNSPLHF. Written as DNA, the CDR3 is TGTGCCAGCAGCCAAGATGTGACAGATAATTCACCCCTCCACTTT.